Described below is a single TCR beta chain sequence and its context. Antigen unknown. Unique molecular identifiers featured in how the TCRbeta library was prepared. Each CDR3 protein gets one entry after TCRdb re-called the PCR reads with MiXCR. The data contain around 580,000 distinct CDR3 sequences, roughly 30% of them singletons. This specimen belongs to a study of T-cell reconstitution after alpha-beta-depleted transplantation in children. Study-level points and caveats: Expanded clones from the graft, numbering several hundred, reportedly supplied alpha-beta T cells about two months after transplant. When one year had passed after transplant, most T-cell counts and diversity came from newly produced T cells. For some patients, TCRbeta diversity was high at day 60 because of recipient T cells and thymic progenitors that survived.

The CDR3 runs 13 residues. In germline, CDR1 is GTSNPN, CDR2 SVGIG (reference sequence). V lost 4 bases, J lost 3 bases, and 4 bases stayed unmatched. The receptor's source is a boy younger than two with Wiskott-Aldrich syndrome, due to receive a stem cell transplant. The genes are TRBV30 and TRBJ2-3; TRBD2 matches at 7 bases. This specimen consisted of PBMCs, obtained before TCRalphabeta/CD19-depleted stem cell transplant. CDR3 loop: CAWIGGGTDTQYF. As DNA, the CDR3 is TGTGCCTGGATCGGCGGGGGAACAGATACGCAGTATTTT.